Below, 19 T cell receptor beta chains from the same sample are listed, as sequenced in a study of T-cell reconstitution after alpha-beta-depleted transplantation in children. Unique molecular identifiers featured in how the TCRbeta library was prepared. TCRdb used MiXCR to reprocess the PCR reads, holding one entry per CDR3 protein. The sample contains around 450,000 distinct CDR3 sequences, 10% to 13% of which appear only once. Sequences were derived from PBMCs, sampled before TCRalphabeta/CD19-depleted stem cell transplant. Source of these receptors: a child aged 2-15 years with inherited bone marrow failure, due to receive a stem cell transplant.

This clonotype has only one observation. This chain joins TRBV20-1 and TRBJ2-7; D is perhaps TRBD2 (6 bases). Germline CDR1 and CDR2: DFQATT and SNEGSKA (reference sequence). This CDR3 is 14 amino acids long. In DNA, the CDR3 is TGCAGGGGCGATGCCCGGGGGTTGGCCTACGAGCAGTACTTC. Protein product: CRGDARGLAYEQYF.

The sample holds many counts of this clonotype. The chain recombines TRBV12-3 or TRBV12-4 with TRBJ2-1, with D perhaps matching TRBD2 (6 bases). CDR3 size: 16 residues. Trimming removed 3 bases from V and 2 bases from J, with 14 bases in between. In DNA form, the CDR3 reads TGTGCCAGCAGTTTTAGAGGCCTAGCGCCCTACAATGAGCAGTTCTTC. Translating gives CASSFRGLAPYNEQFF.

This clonotype has ten or more counts. This sequence joins TRBV5-6 and TRBJ2-5; 9 positions match TRBD2. The CDR3 has 17 residues. The V gene end was trimmed by 2 bases and the J gene end by 4 bases; junction bases not matched to a gene: 12. Germline assignment: CDR1 SGHDT and CDR2 YYEEEE. The CDR3: CASSFLMAGGPRETQYF. CDR3 nucleotides: TGTGCCAGCAGCTTTCTCATGGCGGGAGGGCCGAGAGAGACCCAGTACTTC.

This clonotype was seen many times. The CDR3 sequence: CASSFRTATGELFF. CDR3 DNA sequence: TGCGCCAGCAGCTTTCGGACAGCCACCGGGGAGCTGTTTTTT. The rearrangement uses TRBV5-1 and TRBJ2-2; a weak D match, TRBD1 (6 bases). Germline CDR1 and CDR2: SGHRS and YFSETQ. Trimming removed 2 bases from V and 4 bases from J, with 9 bases in between. The CDR3 is 14 residues long.

This clonotype showed up just a few times. The rearrangement joins TRBV23-1 to TRBJ2-7, with TRBD2 as a possible D gene (5 bases). TRBV23-1 is an open reading frame whose function is uncertain. The CDR3 covers 14 residues. V lost 6 bases and J lost 1, with 13 bases in between. CDR3 amino acids: CASSYPPGSYEQYF. Here the CDR3 DNA reads TGCGCCAGCAGCTATCCCCCGGGATCCTACGAGCAGTACTTC.

The chain has TRBV4-2 and TRBJ2-1, with TRBD2 matching 15 bases. The germline V gene has CDR1 LGHNA and CDR2 YNFKEQ. CDR3 length: 23 residues. With V trimmed by 4 bases and J by 7 bases, 26 bases remained unmatched. This chain's CDR3 is CASSLLEITSGTSGRRLVNEQFF. CDR3 in DNA: TGTGCCAGCAGCCTTCTGGAAATAACCTCCGGGACTAGCGGGAGGAGACTGGTAAATGAGCAGTTCTTC.

On this clonotype: A much larger clone lies one base from this, so it may be a read error. The rearrangement links TRBV12-3 or TRBV12-4 to TRBJ2-3; D unresolved. This CDR3 contains 15 residues. CDR3 DNA sequence: TGTGCCTGCAGTACCGATGCGACTCCCACAGATACGCAGTATTTT. Translation: CACSTDATPTDTQYF.

This clonotype was seen a few times. The CDR3 is CASSPGPGHRTTEAFF. The CDR3 DNA sequence: TGTGCCAGCAGCCCCGGCCCGGGACACCGAACCACTGAAGCTTTCTTT. The gene calls are TRBV14 and TRBJ1-1; D perhaps matches TRBD1 (6 bases). This CDR3 is built from 16 residues. Germline CDR1 SGHDN, CDR2 FVKESK. V lost 4 bases and J 4 bases, leaving 19 bases between the germline ends.

At least ten counts were recorded for this clonotype. The chain carries TRBV20-1 and TRBJ2-7; tentatively, D is TRBD2 (6 bases). From germline, CDR1 is DFQATT and CDR2 SNEGSKA (reference sequence). V lost 3 bases and J 2 bases, leaving 14 bases between the germline ends. This CDR3 is built from 14 residues. The CDR3 loop reads CSASFGGYPYEQYF. In nucleotides, the CDR3 is TGCAGTGCTAGTTTTGGGGGGTACCCCTACGAGCAGTACTTC.

In regard to this clonotype: A single base separates this from a much larger clone, so it may be a read error. The rearrangement joins TRBV2 to TRBJ2-1, with 8 positions matching TRBD2. Germline V gene sequence: CDR1 SNHLY, CDR2 FYNNEI. The CDR3 spans 16 residues. V was clipped by 2 bases and J by 3 bases; unmatched bases: 6. This CDR3 reads CASSELLAGYYNEQFF. Here the CDR3 DNA reads TGTGCCAGCAGTGAACTCCTAGCGGGCTACTACAATGAGCAGTTCTTC.

The rearrangement uses TRBV11-1 and TRBJ2-7; 10 bases align to TRBD2. Per germline, CDR1 SGHAT and CDR2 FQDESV (reference sequence). The CDR3 runs 17 residues. J gave up 1 base and V 3 bases, and 9 bases lay outside the gene matches. The CDR3 DNA sequence: TGTGCCAGCAGCTTCCGGACCGGGACTAGCGAATCCTACGAGCAGTACTTC. This sequence encodes CASSFRTGTSESYEQYF.

This clonotype was found many times. V is TRBV20-1 and J is TRBJ2-1; the D is unclear. Looked up from germline, CDR1 is DFQATT and CDR2 is SNEGSKA (reference sequence). Trimming stripped 0 bases from V and 4 bases from J, with 16 bases between. The CDR3 length is 16 residues. The CDR3 coding sequence is TGCAGTGCTAGAGATCTTTCCCGCTATACATACAATGAGCAGTTCTTC. It translates to CSARDLSRYTYNEQFF.

This clonotype was seen a few times. J is TRBJ2-2 and V is TRBV5-4; D might be TRBD1 or TRBD2, each matching 5 bases. V lost 5 bases and J 5 bases, leaving 13 bases between the germline ends. Per the germline V gene, CDR1 is SGHNT and CDR2 is YYREEE (reference sequence). The CDR3 covers 14 residues. CDR3 in amino acids: CASSLTWGTGELFF. CDR3 DNA sequence: TGTGCCAGCAGTTTGACTTGGGGGACCGGGGAGCTGTTTTTT.

This clonotype was observed at least ten times. The gene calls are TRBV12-3 or TRBV12-4 and TRBJ2-7; D is ambiguous. V was trimmed by 8 bases and J by 2 bases, leaving 16 bases between them. This CDR3 contains 14 residues. For the CDR3, the DNA is TGTGCCAGCCGAGGAACGGGTACTACCTACGAGCAGTACTTC. Its translation: CASRGTGTTYEQYF.

At least ten counts were recorded for this clonotype. The chain uses TRBV5-1 and TRBJ1-1; no firm D call. V was pared by 1 base and J by 4 bases, with 11 bases between. This CDR3 has 14 amino acids. Germline V gives CDR1 SGHRS, CDR2 YFSETQ. The CDR3, as DNA: TGCGCCAGCAGCTTGACTCCTCGGATCACTGAAGCTTTCTTT. Translated, it gives CASSLTPRITEAFF. Complete variable domain (other parts from reference TRBV5-1 and TRBJ1-1): KAGVTQTPRYLIKTRGQQVTLSCSPISGHRSVSWYQQTPGQGLQFLFEYFSETQRNKGNFPGRFSGRQFSNSRSEMNVSTLELGDSALYLCASSLTPRITEAFFGQGTRLTVV.

The table lists this clonotype with many counts. The CDR3 here is CSALGDRRAYGYTF. The CDR3 bases are TGCAGTGCTCTTGGGGACAGGAGAGCCTATGGCTACACCTTC. The chain links TRBV20-1 to TRBJ1-2; 8 nucleotides match TRBD1. This CDR3 has 14 residues. Trimming cost V 5 bases and J 4 bases; bases outside gene matches: 9. Germline values: CDR1 DFQATT, CDR2 SNEGSKA (reference sequence).

The rearrangement uses TRBV23-1 and TRBJ2-3; D is possibly TRBD1 (6 bases). TRBV23-1 belongs to the ORF category, with a function that is uncertain. This CDR3 contains 11 residues. The V end lost 6 bases, the J end lost 9 bases, and 10 bases lay between the germline ends. Written as DNA, the CDR3 is TGCGCCAGCAGCCAGGGGCCCACGCAGTATTTT. It specifies CASSQGPTQYF.

This clonotype was seen ten or more times. J is TRBJ2-5 and V is TRBV29-1; D perhaps matches TRBD2 (5 bases). Trimming stripped 3 bases from V and 5 bases from J, with 16 bases between. This CDR3 is built from 14 residues. CDR1 and CDR2 from the germline V gene are SQVTM and ANQGSEA. CDR3 coding DNA: TGCAGCGTTGAGGTCTCGGCAGGCGGGGAGACCCAGTACTTC. This translates into CSVEVSAGGETQYF.

In its sample, this clonotype was seen many times. The chain combines TRBV9 with TRBJ2-2; D gene uncertain. This CDR3 contains 13 residues. Trimming left V 4 bases short and J 5 bases short, with 9 bases between. Germline V gene lookup returns CDR1 SGDLS and CDR2 YYNGEE. The CDR3: CASSPPVTGELFF. DNA of the CDR3: TGTGCCAGCAGCCCCCCCGTGACCGGGGAGCTGTTTTTT.